These T cell receptor beta chains were read from a single sample in a study of T cell responses to AZD1222 COVID-19 vaccine. Data came from immunoSEQ multiplex PCR; TCRdb stores just in-frame clones and leaves some out. The table includes about 200,000 clones, around nine tenths detected once. The specimen was peripheral blood, collected 28 days after the second dose of the MenACWY control vaccine. The source is an adult who received the MenACWY meningococcal vaccine as a control. The CDR3 runs from the conserved cysteine through the conserved F or W. D genes are given only for firm matches. The listing skips clone size in some rows; elsewhere it reads once, few, many or a size class.

j_gene | abundance | v_gene | d_gene | CDR3aa | CDR3nt
TRBJ2-2 | NA | TRBV4-2 | NA | CASSQDSWGSGELFF | TGTGCCAGCAGCCAAGATAGTTGGGGGTCCGGGGAGCTGTTTTTT
TRBJ2-3 | NA | TRBV6-2/TRBV6-3 | TRBD2 | CASSYVRSSGMVSDTQYF | TGTGCCAGCAGTTACGTTCGGTCTAGCGGGATGGTCTCAGATACGCAGTATTTT
TRBJ2-1 | NA | TRBV7-2 | NA | CASSLASQGRNEQFF | TGTGCCAGCAGCTTAGCGTCGCAGGGTCGCAATGAGCAGTTCTTC
TRBJ1-2 | NA | TRBV9 | TRBD1 | CASSVGGGGGYTF | TGTGCCAGCAGCGTTGGAGGGGGCGGTGGCTACACCTTC
TRBJ2-1 | NA | TRBV28 | NA | CASSLLPGTPDNEQFF | TGTGCCAGCAGTCTTCTTCCCGGGACCCCCGACAATGAGCAGTTCTTC
TRBJ2-1 | NA | TRBV7-3 | TRBD2 | CASSTHSGLAPNEQFF | TGTGCCAGCAGCACCCACTCGGGACTAGCCCCCAATGAGCAGTTCTTC
TRBJ1-6 | NA | TRBV19 | NA | CASSTYDSPLHF | TGTGCCAGTAGTACTTATGATTCACCCCTCCACTTT
TRBJ1-2 | NA | TRBV19 | TRBD1 | CASSVQWTGGPNYGYTF | TGTGCCAGTAGTGTTCAATGGACAGGGGGCCCCAACTATGGCTACACCTTC
TRBJ1-1 | NA | TRBV5-1 | NA | CASRIGTAMNTEAFF | TGCGCCAGCAGGATCGGGACGGCCATGAACACTGAAGCTTTCTTT
TRBJ1-2 | NA | TRBV6-2/TRBV6-3 | NA | CASSYSGGAQGYTF | TGTGCCAGCAGTTACTCGGGGGGCGCGCAGGGCTACACCTTC
TRBJ2-1 | NA | TRBV19 | TRBD2 | CASSLLTDLAGGPSEQFF | TGTGCCAGTAGTCTCTTAACCGACCTAGCGGGAGGGCCCAGTGAGCAGTTCTTC
TRBJ1-4 | NA | TRBV3-1/TRBV3-2 | NA | CASSQDNRENEKLFF | TGTGCCAGCAGCCAAGACAACCGAGAGAATGAAAAACTGTTTTTT
TRBJ2-7 | NA | TRBV7-2 | NA | CASSLGPAFYEQYF | TGTGCCAGCAGCTTAGGCCCTGCCTTTTACGAGCAGTACTTC
TRBJ2-2 | NA | TRBV9 | NA | CASSPNTGELFF | TGTGCCAGCAGCCCAAACACCGGGGAGCTGTTTTTT
TRBJ1-1 | few | TRBV18 | NA | CATIKGNTEAFF | TGTGCCACCATAAAGGGGAACACTGAAGCTTTCTTT
TRBJ2-3 | NA | TRBV19 | TRBD1 | CASRTRTGDTQYF | TGTGCCAGCCGGACCAGGACAGGAGATACGCAGTATTTT
TRBJ1-5 | once | TRBV5-1 | NA | CASQKLIYSNQPQHF | TGCGCCAGCCAAAAGCTGATATATAGCAATCAGCCCCAGCATTTT
TRBJ2-1 | few | TRBV6-5 | NA | CASTKGNEQFF | TGTGCCAGCACAAAAGGCAATGAGCAGTTCTTC
TRBJ2-7 | NA | TRBV4-1 | TRBD1 | CASSQGDRGYEQYF | TGCGCCAGCAGCCAAGGGGACAGGGGCTACGAGCAGTACTTC
TRBJ1-1 | NA | TRBV15 | NA | CATSRGVTGPTEAFF | TGTGCCACCAGCAGAGGAGTCACAGGCCCCACTGAAGCTTTCTTT
TRBJ1-5 | NA | TRBV29-1 | TRBD1 | CSVTGTGGNQPQHF | TGCAGCGTCACCGGGACAGGGGGGAATCAGCCCCAGCATTTT
TRBJ2-5 | NA | TRBV3-1/TRBV3-2 | NA | CASSQETETQYF | TGTGCCAGCAGCCAAGAGACCGAGACCCAGTACTTC